Below, one T cell receptor (beta chain) is given with its context. This entry is derived from a study of blood T cell repertoires in COVID-19. The authors' processing: Cell counts per sample came from amplifying reference gene primers. The assay was immunoSEQ multiplex PCR, and TCRdb's table has in-frame clones only and misses some. The V and J calls and the clone size are those of that table, but D and trimming were determined from the DNA. The sample carries over 250,000 clones, about 87% recorded once. The sequence derives from a woman in her fifties or sixties with acute or convalescent COVID-19. What was sequenced was peripheral blood.

This chain's CDR3 is CASSWTGEGRGQYF. For the CDR3, the DNA is TGTGCCAGCAGCTGGACAGGGGAGGGGCGCGGGCAGTACTTC. The chain combines TRBV6-5 with TRBJ2-7; 9 nucleotides agree with TRBD1. Unmatched junction bases numbered 12, after V lost 6 bases and J lost 9 bases. The germline V gene encodes CDR1 MNHEY and CDR2 SVGAGI. This CDR3 contains 14 residues.